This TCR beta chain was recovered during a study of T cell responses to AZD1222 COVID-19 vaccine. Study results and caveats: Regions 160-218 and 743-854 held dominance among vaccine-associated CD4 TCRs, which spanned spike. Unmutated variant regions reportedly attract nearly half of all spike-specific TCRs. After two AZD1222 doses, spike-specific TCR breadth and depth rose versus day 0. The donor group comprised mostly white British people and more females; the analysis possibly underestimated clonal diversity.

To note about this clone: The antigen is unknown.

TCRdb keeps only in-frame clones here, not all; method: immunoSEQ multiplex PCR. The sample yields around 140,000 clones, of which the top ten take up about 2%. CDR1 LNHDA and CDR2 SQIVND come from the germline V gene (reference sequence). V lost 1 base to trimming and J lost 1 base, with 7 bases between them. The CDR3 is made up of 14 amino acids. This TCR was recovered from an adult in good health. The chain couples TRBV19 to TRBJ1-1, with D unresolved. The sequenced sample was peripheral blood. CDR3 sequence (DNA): TGTGCCAGTAGTATAGCCCTGGCGAACACTGAAGCTTTCTTT. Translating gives CASSIALANTEAFF. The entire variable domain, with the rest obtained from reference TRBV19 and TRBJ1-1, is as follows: DGGITQSPKYLFRKEGQNVTLSCEQNLNHDAMYWYRQDPGQGLRLIYYSQIVNDFQKGDIAEGYSVSREKKESFPLTVTSAQKNPTAFYLCASSIALANTEAFFGQGTRLTVV.